The rows below give T cell receptor beta chains drawn from one sample of a study of blood T cell repertoires in COVID-19. Using immunoSEQ multiplex PCR, the repertoire was profiled, and TCRdb retains in-frame clones only, with some absent. The sample records approximately 170,000 clones, over 85% being singletons. Sequences were obtained from peripheral blood. The origin of the receptors is a woman in her sixties or seventies with COVID-19, enrolled during active disease. Both conserved end residues are part of each CDR3. Size is stated for part of the rows, as once, few or many counts, or as a class when the clone is expanded.

v_gene: TRBV9
j_gene: TRBJ2-1
abundance: -
CDR3aa: CASSSVSFSYNEQFF

v_gene: TRBV29-1
j_gene: TRBJ1-1
abundance: -
CDR3aa: CSVMDRMNTEAFF

v_gene: TRBV27
j_gene: TRBJ1-4
abundance: -
CDR3aa: CASRPWGQTNEKLFF

v_gene: TRBV3-1/TRBV3-2
j_gene: TRBJ2-3
abundance: -
CDR3aa: CASSHGVAGAFSTDTQYF

v_gene: TRBV7-2
j_gene: TRBJ1-1
abundance: -
CDR3aa: CASSFIGRGAFF

v_gene: TRBV5-4
j_gene: TRBJ1-2
abundance: -
CDR3aa: CASSSGTGGWYGYTF

v_gene: TRBV7-2
j_gene: TRBJ1-1
abundance: -
CDR3aa: CASSLAGTGTEAFF

v_gene: TRBV19
j_gene: TRBJ1-4
abundance: -
CDR3aa: CASSLAGQANEKLFF

v_gene: TRBV4-3
j_gene: TRBJ2-7
abundance: -
CDR3aa: CASSQYRGPTYEQYF

v_gene: TRBV12-3/TRBV12-4
j_gene: TRBJ2-2
abundance: once
CDR3aa: CAIAGLAGGELFF

v_gene: TRBV7-2
j_gene: TRBJ2-1
abundance: -
CDR3aa: CASSKTGGGYNEQFF

v_gene: TRBV11-2
j_gene: TRBJ1-1
abundance: -
CDR3aa: CASSPSDRGFRAFF

v_gene: TRBV24-1
j_gene: TRBJ1-1
abundance: -
CDR3aa: CATEAGGTEAFF

v_gene: TRBV5-4
j_gene: TRBJ1-1
abundance: -
CDR3aa: CASSLDSGGTEAFF

v_gene: TRBV9
j_gene: TRBJ2-2
abundance: -
CDR3aa: CASSVAREGTGELFF

v_gene: TRBV7-6
j_gene: TRBJ1-3
abundance: -
CDR3aa: CASSLADQKISGNTIYF

v_gene: TRBV5-6
j_gene: TRBJ1-2
abundance: -
CDR3aa: CASSSFSTGGTF

v_gene: TRBV6-2/TRBV6-3
j_gene: TRBJ2-7
abundance: -
CDR3aa: CASSYRGIYEQYF

v_gene: TRBV2
j_gene: TRBJ1-2
abundance: -
CDR3aa: CASSDWDGYTF

v_gene: TRBV19
j_gene: TRBJ1-2
abundance: -
CDR3aa: CASRSRGAKINYGYTF

v_gene: TRBV5-8
j_gene: TRBJ1-1
abundance: -
CDR3aa: CASSIGDRGPTLEAFF

v_gene: TRBV5-1
j_gene: TRBJ2-1
abundance: -
CDR3aa: CASSLGAGSYNEQFF

v_gene: TRBV19
j_gene: TRBJ1-1
abundance: -
CDR3aa: CASSITGDPEAFF

v_gene: TRBV5-1
j_gene: TRBJ1-2
abundance: -
CDR3aa: CASSLLDRGNYGYTF

v_gene: TRBV29-1
j_gene: TRBJ1-1
abundance: -
CDR3aa: CSVEWTTNTEAFF

v_gene: TRBV6-6
j_gene: TRBJ1-1
abundance: -
CDR3aa: CASIIDRANTEAFF

v_gene: TRBV2
j_gene: TRBJ1-5
abundance: -
CDR3aa: CASSLQGGVNQPQHF

v_gene: TRBV9
j_gene: TRBJ1-3
abundance: -
CDR3aa: CASSVTGFVPGSGNTIYF

v_gene: TRBV30
j_gene: TRBJ1-1
abundance: -
CDR3aa: CACHRGTHNTEAFF

v_gene: TRBV25-1
j_gene: TRBJ1-2
abundance: -
CDR3aa: CASSEQAHGYTF

v_gene: TRBV30
j_gene: TRBJ1-4
abundance: -
CDR3aa: CAWKVPIGANEKLFF

v_gene: TRBV12-3/TRBV12-4
j_gene: TRBJ1-1
abundance: -
CDR3aa: CASGRVVTEAFF

v_gene: TRBV6-2/TRBV6-3
j_gene: TRBJ2-3
abundance: -
CDR3aa: CASSPGGLNTDTQYF

v_gene: TRBV9
j_gene: TRBJ1-1
abundance: -
CDR3aa: CASSQQGTTEAFF

v_gene: TRBV7-2
j_gene: TRBJ1-5
abundance: -
CDR3aa: CASSLGPSNQPQHF

v_gene: TRBV30
j_gene: TRBJ1-1
abundance: -
CDR3aa: CAWSVAGGYTEAFF

v_gene: TRBV4-2
j_gene: TRBJ1-2
abundance: -
CDR3aa: CASSQATGGQAPYGYTF

v_gene: TRBV5-1
j_gene: TRBJ1-2
abundance: few
CDR3aa: CASSYGSNYGYTF

v_gene: TRBV13
j_gene: TRBJ2-7
abundance: -
CDR3aa: CASSFQDSYYEQYF

v_gene: TRBV3-1/TRBV3-2
j_gene: TRBJ1-4
abundance: -
CDR3aa: CASSQKSLTATNEKLFF

v_gene: TRBV19
j_gene: TRBJ1-1
abundance: -
CDR3aa: CASSSRTAEAFF

v_gene: TRBV7-8
j_gene: TRBJ2-3
abundance: -
CDR3aa: CASSRLAGGRDTQYF